Below are 25 T cell receptor beta chains sequenced from a single sample in a study of beta chain features in type 1 diabetes. Antigens for these TCRs are unknown. Sequencing targeted expressed TCRB transcripts, as all isolated RNA had been reverse transcribed. Clones were sequenced by immunoSEQ multiplex PCR, and TCRdb holds only the in-frame ones, with some missing. The data show some 350,000 clones, about 13% seen once. Study-wide results and caveats: Patients with Type 1 diabetes showed moderately but significantly shorter TCRB CDR3s in all four CD4+ subsets.

Sequencing used naive CD4+ T cells from blood. These receptors were taken from a woman aged 18-29 years with type 1 diabetes.

This clone turned up a few times. The V and J genes are TRBV21-1 and TRBJ2-7; whether TRBD1, the table's D call, matches the DNA was not checked. TRBV21-1 is a known pseudogene. The CDR3 has 14 amino acids. CDR3 nucleotide sequence: TGTGCCAGCAGCAATAGGGACAGGCTCTACGAGCAGTACGTC. It encodes CASSNRDRLYEQYV.

The chain joins TRBV5-1 to TRBJ2-7; 8 nucleotides agree with TRBD1. Germline assignment: CDR1 SGHRS and CDR2 YFSETQ. The junction had 11 bases not matched to a gene; V was cut back by 4 bases and J by 2 bases. The CDR3 is 16 amino acids. The CDR3 DNA is TGCGCCAGCAGCCCGAGGGGGACAGGCCCACCCTACGAGCAGTACGTC. It yields the protein CASSPRGTGPPYEQYV.

The chain joins TRBV27 to TRBJ2-1; 10 nucleotides align to TRBD2. The germline gives CDR1 MNHEY, CDR2 SMNVEV (reference sequence). V was pared by 7 bases and J by 0 bases, with 15 bases of the junction left unmatched. This CDR3 has 19 residues. The CDR3 region is CASTPRMLAGASSYNEQFF. The CDR3 DNA follows: TGTGCCAGCACTCCCCGGATGCTAGCGGGGGCTAGCTCCTACAATGAGCAGTTCTTC.

In nucleotides, the CDR3 is TGTGCCAGCAGCTCCGAAGGGGTCGGGCAGTTCTTC. Translation gives CASSSEGVGQFF. The chain joins TRBV7-3 to TRBJ2-1; D possibly corresponds to TRBD1 (5 bases). The CDR3 consists of 12 residues. Germline CDR1 SGHTA, CDR2 FQGTGA. V was pared by 4 bases and J by 12 bases, with 13 bases between.

V is TRBV6-5 and J is TRBJ2-2; D might be TRBD1 (5 bases). Germline CDR1 MNHEY, CDR2 SVGAGI. Trimming removed 3 bases at V and 6 bases at J, with 11 bases between. The CDR3 totals 14 residues. CDR3 sequence: CASSYGRVAGELFF. The CDR3 coding sequence is TGTGCCAGCAGTTATGGCAGGGTGGCCGGGGAGCTGTTTTTT.

The genes are TRBV7-6 and TRBJ2-7; D may be TRBD2 (7 bases). Germline V lookup: CDR1 SGHVS, CDR2 FNYEAQ. The V gene lost 1 base and the J gene lost 3 bases, with 13 bases spanning the gap. The CDR3 contains 15 residues. The DNA for the CDR3 is TGTGCCAGCAGCTTAGGGAGGGGGGGAGGCTACGAGCAGTACTTC. Protein product: CASSLGRGGGYEQYF.

There are a few counts of this clone. The V and J genes are TRBV5-1 and TRBJ2-1; maybe TRBD1 (5 bases). V lost 5 bases and J lost 5, with 17 bases in between. This CDR3 has 15 residues. The germline V gene has CDR1 SGHRS and CDR2 YFSETQ. CDR3 residues: CASSARVTPNNEQFF. As DNA, the CDR3 is TGCGCCAGCAGTGCCAGGGTAACCCCCAACAATGAGCAGTTCTTC.

This clone was detected only a few times. V and J are TRBV29-1 and TRBJ2-7, with TRBD1 matching 7 bases. CDR1 is SQVTM, CDR2 ANQGSEA, per germline. This CDR3 has 13 amino acids. Unmatched junction bases numbered 9, after V lost 7 bases and J lost 3 bases. This CDR3 reads CSALGDSIYEQYF. As DNA, the CDR3 is TGCAGCGCCCTAGGGGACAGTATCTACGAGCAGTACTTC.

The rearrangement joins TRBV10-3 to TRBJ1-5; 8 bases match TRBD1. Germline V gene lookup returns CDR1 ENHRY and CDR2 SYGVKD. This CDR3 comprises 14 residues. V lost 6 bases to trimming and J lost 1 base; unmatched junction nucleotides: 2. As DNA, the CDR3 is TGTGCCATCAGGGACAGGGAGAGCAATCAGCCCCAGCATTTT. As protein: CAIRDRESNQPQHF.

This clone has more than one count but fewer than ten. The chain is built from TRBV11-2 and TRBJ2-1; tentative D call: TRBD1 (6 bases). Germline CDR1 reads SGHAT; CDR2 reads FQNNGV. The CDR3 spans 14 residues. V lost 5 bases to trimming and J lost 15 bases, with 23 bases between them. This chain's CDR3 is CASSLAGPGVRMFF. The DNA for the CDR3 is TGTGCCAGCAGCCTAGCTGGCCCAGGGGTTCGTATGTTCTTC.

The chain links TRBV30 to TRBJ2-2; 7 bases align to TRBD2. The CDR3 contains 17 residues. J lost 4 bases, V lost 0 bases, and 11 bases had no gene match. CDR1 is GTSNPN and CDR2 is SVGIG in the germline V gene (reference sequence). As DNA, the CDR3 is TGTGCCTGGAGTGTTCGGGGGAGGGTTGGGGGCACCGGGGAGCTGTTTTTT. This encodes CAWSVRGRVGGTGELFF.

This clone was detected a few times. The genes are TRBV27 and TRBJ2-7, with 10 bases lining up with TRBD1. The length of the CDR3 is 15 residues. Germline V gene lookup returns CDR1 MNHEY and CDR2 SMNVEV (reference sequence). After removal of 6 bases from V and 3 bases from J, the junction contained 8 bases not matched to a gene. The CDR3 coding sequence is TGTGCCAGCAGATCATGGGGACAGGGGAACTACGAGCAGTACTTC. This encodes CASRSWGQGNYEQYF.

In this sample, this clone turned up a few times. This chain links TRBV18 with TRBJ2-1; 7 bases match TRBD1. This CDR3 comprises 14 residues. Unmatched junction bases numbered 2, after V lost 5 bases and J lost 1 base. Germline CDR1 reads KGHSH; CDR2 reads LQKENI. CDR3 in DNA: TGTGCCAGCTCAACACAGGGGTCCTACAATGAGCAGTTCTTC. Translation: CASSTQGSYNEQFF. Variable domain in full (rest from reference TRBV18 and TRBJ2-1): NAGVMQNPRHLVRRRGQEARLRCSPMKGHSHVYWYRQLPEEGLKFMVYLQKENIIDESGMPKERFSAEFPKEGPSILRIQQVVRGDSAAYFCASSTQGSYNEQFFGPGTRLTVL.

The rearrangement links TRBV18 to TRBJ1-2, with 7 bases lining up with TRBD1. Germline V gives CDR1 KGHSH, CDR2 LQKENI. With V trimmed by 0 bases and J by 7 bases, 8 bases remained unmatched. This CDR3 spans 15 amino acids. This CDR3 reads CASSPPGTAAAGYTF. The CDR3 nucleotides are TGTGCCAGCTCACCACCGGGGACAGCCGCAGCTGGCTACACCTTC.

The table lists this clone with a few counts. The V call is TRBV18, the J call TRBJ2-5; 9 bases map to TRBD2. The CDR3 runs 16 residues. CDR1 and CDR2 from the germline V gene are KGHSH and LQKENI. V shed 3 bases and J 5 bases; nucleotides not matched to a gene: 10. CDR3 coding DNA: TGTGCCAGCTCACCCCCCCGGCTAGCGGGATTGGAGACCCAGTACTTC. Protein: CASSPPRLAGLETQYF.

The rearrangement joins TRBV7-9 to TRBJ1-3, with 8 bases lining up with TRBD1. The V gene's germline CDR1 is SEHNR and CDR2 FQNEAQ (reference sequence). The V segment lost 5 bases and the J segment 3 bases; nucleotides outside the gene matches: 6. This CDR3 has 15 amino acids. In DNA form, the CDR3 reads TGTGCCAGCAGCCCGCAACAGGGGGTTGGAAACACCATATATTTT. It encodes CASSPQQGVGNTIYF.

The chain links TRBV5-1 to TRBJ2-7; D is possibly TRBD2 (6 bases). V gave up 7 bases and J gave up 2 bases, with 16 bases separating them. CDR3 length: 14 residues. From germline, CDR1 is SGHRS and CDR2 YFSETQ. CDR3 nucleotides: TGCGCCAGCCGTCCGGGAGCGAGTACCTACGAGCAGTACTTC. Protein sequence: CASRPGASTYEQYF.

J is TRBJ1-5 and V is TRBV6-6, with D unclear. The CDR3 is made up of 14 amino acids. Germline V gives CDR1 MNHNY, CDR2 SVGAGI (reference sequence). Trimming shortened V by 8 bases and J by 0 bases, and 11 bases separated the two germline ends. CDR3 in DNA: TGTGCCAGCCGAGGCTATTATAGCAATCAGCCCCAGCATTTT. Translating gives CASRGYYSNQPQHF.

The sample holds a few counts of this clone. The V and J genes are TRBV25-1 and TRBJ2-4, with 11 bases fitting TRBD1. The CDR3 loop spans 18 amino acids. In germline, CDR1 is MGHDK, CDR2 SYGVNS. The J segment lost 3 bases and the V segment lost 3 bases, leaving 10 bases of the junction unmatched. CDR3 in amino acids: CASSEELGTGGGKNIQYF. CDR3 nucleotide sequence: TGTGCCAGCAGTGAGGAATTAGGGACAGGGGGTGGCAAAAACATTCAGTACTTC.

The chain carries TRBV29-1 and TRBJ1-5; 8 bases match TRBD1. Losses at the gene ends were 2 bases for V and 4 bases for J; bases not matched to a gene: 1. The CDR3 runs to 13 residues. In germline, CDR1 is SQVTM, CDR2 ANQGSEA. In DNA, the CDR3 is TGCAGCGTTGAACAGGGGGCAAATCAGCCCCAGCATTTT. This sequence encodes CSVEQGANQPQHF.

This chain links TRBV9 with TRBJ1-2; tentative D call: TRBD1 (5 bases). Trimming took off 4 bases at V and 6 bases at J, with 16 bases between the two ends. The CDR3 loop spans 14 amino acids. Germline V lookup: CDR1 SGDLS, CDR2 YYNGEE. The CDR3 DNA reads TGTGCCAGCAGCTCGAGAGGAGGGGTCGATGGCTACACCTTC. As protein: CASSSRGGVDGYTF.

This clone was seen a handful of times. The chain combines TRBV5-1 with TRBJ2-1, with TRBD2 matching 9 bases. The ends lost 3 bases at V and 1 base at J; junction bases unmatched: 5. The germline CDR1 and CDR2 sequences are SGHRS and YFSETQ. There are 16 residues in the CDR3. The CDR3, as DNA: TGCGCCAGCAGCTCAACTCTAGCGGGATCCTACAATGAGCAGTTCTTC. It yields the protein CASSSTLAGSYNEQFF.

This clone was observed a handful of times. The rearrangement joins TRBV10-3 to TRBJ2-3, with D possibly TRBD2 on 6 matching bases. CDR1 is ENHRY, CDR2 SYGVKD, per germline. The length of the CDR3 is 11 residues. The V end was cut by 10 bases, the J end by 3 bases, with 8 bases between. The CDR3 region is CASAGTDTQYF. DNA of the CDR3: TGTGCCAGCGCGGGGACAGATACGCAGTATTTT.

This clone was found once. V gene TRBV9 combines with J gene TRBJ1-1; D is perhaps TRBD1 (5 bases). The germline V gene encodes CDR1 SGDLS and CDR2 YYNGEE. The CDR3 is 14 residues long. V shed 6 bases and J shed 5 bases, with 17 bases lying between them. CDR3 DNA: TGTGCCAGCAATGATAGGGGCGCAGGAACTGAAGCTTTCTTT. Translating it yields CASNDRGAGTEAFF.

This CDR3 is CASSPTSGSTGELFF. The CDR3, as DNA: TGTGCCAGCAGCCCTACTAGCGGGAGCACCGGGGAGCTGTTTTTT. The gene calls are TRBV9 and TRBJ2-2, with 11 bases identical to TRBD2. The junction had 3 bases not matched to a gene; V was cut back by 4 bases and J by 4 bases. The germline V gene encodes CDR1 SGDLS and CDR2 YYNGEE. The length of the CDR3 is 15 residues.